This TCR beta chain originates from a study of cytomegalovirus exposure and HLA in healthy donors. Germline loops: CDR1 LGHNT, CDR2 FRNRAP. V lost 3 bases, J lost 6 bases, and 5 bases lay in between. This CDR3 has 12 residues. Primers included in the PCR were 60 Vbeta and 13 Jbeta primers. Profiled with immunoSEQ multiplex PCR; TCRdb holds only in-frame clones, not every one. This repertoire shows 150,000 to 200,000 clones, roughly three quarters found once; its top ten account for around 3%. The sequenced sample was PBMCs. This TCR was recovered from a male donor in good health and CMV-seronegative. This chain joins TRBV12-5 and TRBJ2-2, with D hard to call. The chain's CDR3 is CASGFQAGELFF. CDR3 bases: TGTGCTAGTGGTTTTCAGGCCGGGGAGCTGTTTTTT.